A selection of T cell receptor beta chains follows, all from one sample in a study of blood T cell repertoires in COVID-19. Here immunoSEQ multiplex PCR was the method, and the copy in TCRdb shows in-frame clones only, minus some. The sample holds 200,000 to 250,000 clones, roughly 79% seen once. Sequencing used peripheral blood. Every receptor here comes from a woman older than 75 with acute or convalescent COVID-19. CDR3s include the opening cysteine and the closing phenylalanine or tryptophan. D genes are given only for firm matches. Part of the rows lack a size; the others show once, few, many or a class for expanded clones.

.	TRBD2	TRBJ2-2	TRBV3-1/TRBV3-2	CASSPAGRVDTGELFF	TGTGCCAGCAGCCCCGCAGGGAGGGTGGACACCGGGGAGCTGTTTTTT
.	.	TRBJ2-7	TRBV21-1	CASSKPGYEQYF	TGTGCCAGCAGCAAACCAGGCTACGAGCAGTACTTC
.	.	TRBJ2-3	TRBV28	CASSWKTAQRADTQYF	TGTGCCAGCAGTTGGAAGACAGCTCAAAGGGCAGATACGCAGTATTTT
.	.	TRBJ1-2	TRBV9	CASSAGQLINYGYTF	TGTGCCAGCAGCGCTGGACAGCTTATTAACTATGGCTACACCTTC
once	.	TRBJ1-2	TRBV30	CAWSTKGGYRSLNYGYTF	TGTGCCTGGAGTACAAAAGGGGGTTACCGATCCCTTAACTATGGCTACACCTTC
few	.	TRBJ1-4	TRBV2	CASSDRVPNEKLFF	TGTGCCAGCAGTGACAGGGTCCCTAATGAAAAACTGTTTTTT
.	.	TRBJ2-7	TRBV2	CASRSGAGVYEQYF	TGTGCCAGCAGGAGCGGGGCAGGGGTCTACGAGCAGTACTTC
once	TRBD2	TRBJ2-2	TRBV5-1	CASSLPRTSGSGELFF	TGCGCCAGCAGCCTTCCTAGGACTAGCGGGTCCGGGGAGCTGTTTTTT
.	.	TRBJ1-2	TRBV30	CAWSVPGYGYTF	TGTGCCTGGAGTGTCCCCGGCTATGGCTACACCTTC
.	.	TRBJ2-7	TRBV21-1	CASTYLTGPHYEQYF	TGTGCCAGCACATACCTGACAGGGCCGCACTACGAGCAGTACTTC
.	.	TRBJ2-5	TRBV7-3	CASSQLAQETQYF	TGTGCCAGCAGCCAGCTAGCCCAAGAGACCCAGTACTTC
.	.	TRBJ1-2	TRBV6-6	CASKSFPNYGYTF	TGTGCCAGCAAATCGTTCCCCAACTATGGCTACACCTTC
.	.	TRBJ1-3	TRBV18	CASSLQWRGETPGNTIYF	TGTGCCAGCTCACTACAGTGGAGGGGAGAAACTCCTGGAAACACCATATATTTT
.	TRBD1	TRBJ1-2	TRBV7-9	CASSPNRDRASGYTF	TGTGCCAGCAGCCCAAACCGGGACAGGGCCAGCGGCTACACCTTC
.	TRBD2	TRBJ2-1	TRBV5-4	CASSSLSGGNYNEQFF	TGTGCCAGCAGCTCCCTCTCGGGGGGGAACTACAATGAGCAGTTCTTC
.	TRBD1	TRBJ1-2	TRBV5-4	CASRFRDSGYTF	TGTGCCAGCAGATTCCGGGACAGTGGCTACACCTTC
.	.	TRBJ2-1	TRBV28	CASSLYGSYLLFF	TGTGCCAGCAGTTTGTACGGGTCGTATTTGTTGTTCTTC
.	.	TRBJ2-1	TRBV10-3	CAISESGGIGYNEQFF	TGTGCCATCAGTGAGTCAGGGGGAATAGGCTACAATGAGCAGTTCTTC
.	.	TRBJ2-5	TRBV5-1	CASSSGRGRETQYF	TGCGCCAGCAGCTCCGGACGGGGTCGAGAGACCCAGTACTTC
.	.	TRBJ1-3	TRBV5-1	CASSTIGQTSGNTIYF	TGCGCCAGCAGCACCATAGGACAGACCTCTGGAAACACCATATATTTT
.	.	TRBJ2-5	TRBV9	CASTKEGGRRETQYF	TGTGCCAGCACCAAAGAGGGGGGGCGCCGAGAGACCCAGTACTTC
.	TRBD1	TRBJ1-5	TRBV30	CAWSVSPGQGDQPQHF	TGTGCCTGGAGTGTCTCCCCTGGACAGGGGGATCAGCCCCAGCATTTT
.	TRBD1	TRBJ2-1	TRBV7-2	CASSLERRGFNEQFF	TGTGCCAGCAGCTTAGAGCGCAGGGGGTTCAATGAGCAGTTCTTC
.	TRBD2	TRBJ2-2	TRBV7-6	CASSLELAGGGTGELFF	TGTGCCAGCAGCTTAGAATTAGCGGGAGGAGGAACCGGGGAGCTGTTTTTT
once	TRBD1	TRBJ1-5	TRBV7-9	CASSTGGNQPQHF	TGTGCCAGCAGCACAGGGGGCAATCAGCCCCAGCATTTT